These 19 T cell receptor beta chains originate from one sample sequenced in a study of blood T cell repertoires in COVID-19. TCRdb's table, derived via immunoSEQ multiplex PCR, lists solely in-frame clones and lacks some. The sample consists of 150,000 to 200,000 clones, roughly nine tenths of them appearing once. Sequenced input: peripheral blood. The receptors come from a man aged 55-75 years with active or convalescent COVID-19.

The rearrangement uses TRBV6-5 and TRBJ1-4; D call uncertain. Deletions cut 4 bases from V and 1 base from J, with 10 bases between. Germline V gives CDR1 MNHEY, CDR2 SVGAGI. The CDR3 length is 15 residues. Written as DNA, the CDR3 is TGTGCCAGCAGTTCTTGGGCTCGAACTAATGAAAAACTGTTTTTT. Residues: CASSSWARTNEKLFF.

The chain employs TRBV27 and TRBJ1-2; possible D gene TRBD1, 5 bases. The CDR3 consists of 13 residues. V dropped 3 bases and J dropped 4 bases, with 9 bases sitting between them. Germline V gene lookup returns CDR1 MNHEY and CDR2 SMNVEV (reference sequence). The CDR3 DNA reads as TGTGCCAGCAGTTTGGCGGGGGGCTATGGCTACACCTTC. Its translation: CASSLAGGYGYTF.

This sequence joins TRBV7-2 and TRBJ2-4, with TRBD2 matching 7 bases. J was trimmed by 1 base and V by 3 bases; bases with no gene match: 0. Germline assignment: CDR1 SGHTA and CDR2 FQGNSA. This CDR3 contains 14 residues. The CDR3 here is CASSLGGAKNIQYF. CDR3 bases: TGTGCCAGCAGCTTGGGGGGGGCCAAAAACATTCAGTACTTC.

The rearrangement joins TRBV7-2 to TRBJ2-2; 12 bases align to TRBD2. CDR1 is SGHTA and CDR2 is FQGNSA in the germline V gene. The junction had 10 bases not matched to a gene; V was cut back by 6 bases and J by 5 bases. CDR3 length: 17 amino acids. As DNA, the CDR3 is TGTGCCAGCAGTCCTCGACTAGCGGGAGTGGGTACCGGGGAGCTGTTTTTT. Its translation: CASSPRLAGVGTGELFF.

The V call is TRBV5-4, the J call TRBJ2-1, with 12 bases fitting TRBD2. The CDR3 spans 18 residues. The J segment lost 9 bases and the V segment lost 1 base, leaving 14 bases of the junction unmatched. CDR1 is SGHNT, CDR2 YYREEE, per germline (reference sequence). CDR3 coding DNA: TGTGCCAGCAGCTTGTTCCCTAGCGGGAGGGCCCTGGTCGGTGAGCAGTTCTTC. Protein sequence: CASSLFPSGRALVGEQFF.

The chain couples TRBV10-3 to TRBJ1-2; maybe TRBD1 (6 bases). The germline V gene has CDR1 ENHRY and CDR2 SYGVKD. CDR3 size: 15 residues. Trimming pared 6 bases from V and 0 bases from J, leaving 14 bases between. This chain's CDR3 is CAISEQGGANYGYTF. The CDR3 nucleotides are TGTGCCATCAGCGAACAGGGCGGAGCTAACTATGGCTACACCTTC.

The chain combines TRBV6-5 with TRBJ2-6; D perhaps matches TRBD1 (6 bases). Germline values: CDR1 MNHEY, CDR2 SVGAGI. V shed 6 bases and J shed 4 bases, with 10 bases lying between them. The length of the CDR3 is 14 residues. The CDR3 coding sequence is TGTGCCAGCAGCAACAGGGCGGGGGCCAACGTCCTGACTTTC. Amino acids: CASSNRAGANVLTF.

This clone occurred once. The same CDR3 can be traced to other DNA sequences in this sample. J is TRBJ2-5 and V is TRBV11-2; D is unresolved. The length of the CDR3 is 13 residues. V was trimmed by 1 base and J by 1 base, leaving 4 bases between them. Germline loops: CDR1 SGHAT, CDR2 FQNNGV. The CDR3: CASSLGLQETQYF. In DNA form, the CDR3 reads TGTGCCAGCAGCTTAGGACTCCAAGAGACCCAGTACTTC.

The rearrangement links TRBV19 to TRBJ1-6; TRBD1 aligns across 7 bases. J gave up 0 bases and V 4 bases, and 3 bases lay outside the gene matches. CDR3 length equals 16 residues. CDR1 and CDR2 (germline): LNHDA, SQIVND (reference sequence). The CDR3 sequence: CASSTGQSSYNSPLHF. In DNA, the CDR3 is TGTGCCAGTAGTACGGGACAGAGCTCCTATAATTCACCCCTCCACTTT.

CDR3 amino acids: CSVEGNTGGVAYEQYF. The CDR3 coding sequence is TGCAGCGTTGAAGGCAACACAGGGGGGGTGGCCTACGAGCAGTACTTC. This rearrangement joins TRBV29-1 to TRBJ2-7; a possible D gene is TRBD1 (8 bases). The CDR3 covers 16 residues. The germline gives CDR1 SQVTM, CDR2 ANQGSEA. Trimming left V 1 base short and J 2 bases short, with 18 bases between.

This rearrangement joins TRBV3-1 (or the pseudogene TRBV3-2) to TRBJ1-1, with 7 bases identical to TRBD1. J lost 3 bases, V lost 1 base, and 8 bases had no gene match. CDR1 is LGHDT and CDR2 is YNNKEL in the germline V gene (reference sequence). This CDR3 region has 16 residues. The CDR3 sequence is CASSQGQGLSDTEAFF. CDR3 nucleotide sequence: TGTGCCAGCAGCCAAGGACAGGGACTCTCTGACACTGAAGCTTTCTTT.

The chain has TRBV25-1 and TRBJ1-1; 7 bases match TRBD1. Germline lookup yields CDR1 MGHDK and CDR2 SYGVNS. V shed 8 bases, J shed 0 bases, and the junction held 3 bases outside the gene matches. This CDR3 spans 13 amino acids. The CDR3 region is CASGGTVNTEAFF. CDR3 nucleotides: TGTGCCAGCGGGGGGACAGTGAACACTGAAGCTTTCTTT.

The V call is TRBV29-1, the J call TRBJ1-5; perhaps TRBD1 as D (5 bases). Between the trimmed V and J ends, which lost 6 bases and 5 bases, there was a span of 20 bases. Germline V gene sequence: CDR1 SQVTM, CDR2 ANQGSEA. The CDR3 extends over 15 amino acids. The CDR3 loop reads CSVRTEIGGDQPQHF. The DNA of the CDR3 is TGCAGCGTGCGGACTGAGATTGGGGGGGATCAGCCCCAGCATTTT.

The J gene is TRBJ1-6, the V gene TRBV5-4; D unclear. CDR3 length: 16 residues. V lost 2 bases to trimming and J lost 9 bases, with 18 bases between them. Germline V lookup: CDR1 SGHNT, CDR2 YYREEE (reference sequence). The CDR3 DNA reads TGTGCCAGCAGCTTTGGCGGTCGGGAACTAAGTTCACCCCTCCACTTT. Translation: CASSFGGRELSSPLHF.

This chain uses TRBV9 with TRBJ1-1, with TRBD1 matching 7 bases. CDR1 and CDR2 from the germline V gene are SGDLS and YYNGEE. This CDR3 spans 15 amino acids. V dropped 4 bases and J dropped 0; count of bases not matched to a gene: 6. CDR3 residues: CASSKRTGLNTEAFF. CDR3 nucleotides: TGTGCCAGCAGCAAACGGACAGGCCTGAACACTGAAGCTTTCTTT.

V gene TRBV15 combines with J gene TRBJ2-2; 9 nucleotides match TRBD1. J lost 7 bases, V lost 2 bases, and 11 bases had no gene match. CDR3 length equals 17 residues. Germline V gene lookup returns CDR1 LNHNV and CDR2 YYDKDF (reference sequence). The CDR3 coding sequence is TGTGCCACCAGCAGACTCACCGGGACAGGGTTGAGCGGGGAGCTGTTTTTT. Its translation: CATSRLTGTGLSGELFF.

The chain recombines TRBV5-4 with TRBJ1-5; the D is unclear. Germline loops: CDR1 SGHNT, CDR2 YYREEE (reference sequence). The CDR3 length is 15 residues. V was shortened by 4 bases and J by 1 base, with 12 bases between the two germline ends. The CDR3 here is CASSTDPGSNQPQHF. The CDR3 nucleotides are TGTGCCAGCAGCACCGACCCGGGGAGCAATCAGCCCCAGCATTTT. The full variable domain, in which reference TRBV5-4 and TRBJ1-5 provide the parts outside the CDR3, is ETGVTQSPTHLIKTRGQQVTLRCSSQSGHNTVSWYQQALGQGPQFIFQYYREEENGRGNFPPRFSGLQFPNYSSELNVNALELDDSALYLCASSTDPGSNQPQHFGDGTRLSIL.

The CDR3 DNA reads as TGTGCCAGCAGTTCCGGGACTAGCGGGGTCAATGAGCAGTTCTTC. Protein: CASSSGTSGVNEQFF. V usage is TRBV5-4 and J usage is TRBJ2-1; the match to TRBD2 covers 13 bases. V dropped 5 bases and J dropped 6; count of bases not matched to a gene: 5. Germline V gene sequence: CDR1 SGHNT, CDR2 YYREEE (reference sequence). The CDR3 runs to 15 residues. Looking up the rest from reference TRBV5-4 and TRBJ2-1 gives the full variable domain: ETGVTQSPTHLIKTRGQQVTLRCSSQSGHNTVSWYQQALGQGPQFIFQYYREEENGRGNFPPRFSGLQFPNYSSELNVNALELDDSALYLCASSSGTSGVNEQFFGPGTRLTVL.

The chain carries TRBV14 and TRBJ2-1; 8 positions agree with TRBD2. The germline V gene has CDR1 SGHDN and CDR2 FVKESK. This CDR3 has 15 amino acids. The V gene end was trimmed by 4 bases and the J gene end by 0 bases; junction bases not matched to a gene: 2. CDR3 amino acids: CASSPRGDSYNEQFF. The DNA of the CDR3 is TGTGCCAGCAGCCCGCGGGGGGACTCCTACAATGAGCAGTTCTTC.